This TCR beta chain is drawn from a study of T-cell reconstitution after alpha-beta-depleted transplantation in children. For TCRbeta, the library was prepared with unique molecular identifiers. TCRdb reprocessed the PCR reads via MiXCR and lists one record per CDR3 protein. In the table there are about 210,000 distinct CDR3 sequences, around a sixth of which are singletons. This CDR3 has 14 amino acids. With V trimmed by 8 bases and J by 5 bases, 7 bases remained unmatched. The germline CDR1 and CDR2 sequences are LGHNT and FRNRAP. Comment on this clonotype: The antigen remains undetermined.

Findings and caveats of the study: At the one-year point after transplant, T-cell counts and TCRbeta diversity were found to come mostly from T cells that had been newly produced.

V usage is TRBV12-5 and J usage is TRBJ2-2; TRBD1 aligns across 8 bases. The sample in question was PBMCs, mostly from graft donor cells, obtained 360 days after TCRalphabeta/CD19-depleted stem cell transplant. The receptor comes from a male patient aged 2 to 10 who had a stem cell transplant for acute lymphoblastic leukemia, so the T cells may come from the graft donor. CDR3 residues: CASSGTGATGELFF. CDR3 nucleotides: TGTGCTAGTTCCGGGACAGGTGCTACCGGGGAGCTGTTTTTT.